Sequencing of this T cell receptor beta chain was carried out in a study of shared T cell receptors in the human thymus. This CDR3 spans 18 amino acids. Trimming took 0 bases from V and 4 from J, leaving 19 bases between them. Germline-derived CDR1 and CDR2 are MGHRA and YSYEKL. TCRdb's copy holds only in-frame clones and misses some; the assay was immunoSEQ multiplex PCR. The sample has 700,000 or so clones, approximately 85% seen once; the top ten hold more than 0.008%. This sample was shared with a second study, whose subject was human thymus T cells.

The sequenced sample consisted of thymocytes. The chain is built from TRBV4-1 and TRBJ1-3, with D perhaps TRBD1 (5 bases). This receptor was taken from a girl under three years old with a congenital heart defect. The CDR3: CASSQDKVRQGTGNTIYF. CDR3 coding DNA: TGCGCCAGCAGCCAAGATAAGGTCCGCCAGGGCACAGGAAACACCATATATTTT.